The source of this T cell receptor beta chain is a study of cytomegalovirus exposure and HLA in healthy donors. Study observations and caveats: A few V segments could not be told apart, such as TRBV6-2 and TRBV6-3, and were left out.

About this clone itself: Its cognate antigen is unknown.

Vbeta (60) and Jbeta (13) primers were used in the PCR. Assay: immunoSEQ multiplex PCR; the TCRdb copy retains only in-frame clones and omits some. This sample has 150,000 to 200,000 clones, with more than 75% found just once. The CDR3 is 18 residues long. The germline CDR1 and CDR2 sequences are SGHVS and FQNEAQ. The V and J ends lost 4 bases and 2 bases, in that order; junction bases with no gene match: 9. The V call is TRBV7-8, the J call TRBJ2-5; TRBD2 matches 14 bases. This TCR derives from a man younger than 35 in good health and CMV-seropositive. Sequenced: PBMCs. The CDR3 reads CASSSRFGTSGGQETQYF. In DNA form, the CDR3 reads TGTGCCAGCAGCTCGAGGTTTGGGACTAGCGGGGGACAAGAGACCCAGTACTTC.